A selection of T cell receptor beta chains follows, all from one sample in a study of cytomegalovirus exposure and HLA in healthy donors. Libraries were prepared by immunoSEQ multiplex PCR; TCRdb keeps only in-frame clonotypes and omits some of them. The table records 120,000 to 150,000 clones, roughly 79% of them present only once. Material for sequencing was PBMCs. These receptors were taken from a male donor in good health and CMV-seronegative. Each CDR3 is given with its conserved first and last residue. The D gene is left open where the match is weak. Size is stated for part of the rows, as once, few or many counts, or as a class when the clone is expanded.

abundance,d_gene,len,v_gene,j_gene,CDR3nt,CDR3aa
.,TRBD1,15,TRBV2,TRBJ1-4,TGTGCCAGCAGTGAAAATGGGGGACAGGGACTAAAACTGTTTTTT,CASSENGGQGLKLFF
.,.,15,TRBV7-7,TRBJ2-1,TGTGCCAGCAGCTTAGGGAGCGGGCCGTACAATGAGCAGTTCTTC,CASSLGSGPYNEQFF
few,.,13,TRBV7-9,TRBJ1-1,TGTGCCAGCAGTTGGACGGGGGACACTGAAGCTTTCTTT,CASSWTGDTEAFF
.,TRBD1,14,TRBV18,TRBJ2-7,TGTGCCAGCTCACCGTCAGGGGGAAGCTACGAGCAGTACTTC,CASSPSGGSYEQYF
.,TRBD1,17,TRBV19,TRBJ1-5,TGTGCCAGTAGTTGGGGGCCACAGGGGGTGAGCAATCAGCCCCAGCATTTT,CASSWGPQGVSNQPQHF
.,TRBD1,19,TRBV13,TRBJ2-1,TGTGCCAGCAGCTTAGGCCTGGTGCCGACAGGGGCCCCCTACAATGAGCAGTTCTTC,CASSLGLVPTGAPYNEQFF
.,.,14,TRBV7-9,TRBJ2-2,TGTGCCAGCAGCTTAGTAGGGAGTACCGGGGAGCTGTTTTTT,CASSLVGSTGELFF
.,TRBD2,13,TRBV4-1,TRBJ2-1,TGCGCCAGCGGACTAGCGGTTTTTAATGAGCAGTTCTTC,CASGLAVFNEQFF
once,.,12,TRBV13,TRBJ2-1,TGTGCCAGCAGCTTAGGCGGGGATGAGCAGTTCTTC,CASSLGGDEQFF
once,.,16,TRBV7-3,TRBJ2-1,TGTGCCAGCAGCTTAAACCCGGGATTGGGAACCAATGAGCAGTTCTTC,CASSLNPGLGTNEQFF
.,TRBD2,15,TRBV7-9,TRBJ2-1,TGTGCCAGCAGCTTAGTGGCGGGAGGGTCCAATGAGCAGTTCTTC,CASSLVAGGSNEQFF
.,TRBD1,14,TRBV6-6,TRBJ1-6,TGTGCCAGCAGGGAGACAGGGGTCCATTCACCCCTCCACTTT,CASRETGVHSPLHF
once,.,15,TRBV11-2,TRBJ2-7,TGTGCCAGCAGCTTATTCATCGGGGGTAACTACGAGCAGTACTTC,CASSLFIGGNYEQYF
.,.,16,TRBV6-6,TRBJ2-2,TGTGCCAGCAGGGGATCAACAGGGCCGGGGACCGGGGAGCTGTTTTTT,CASRGSTGPGTGELFF
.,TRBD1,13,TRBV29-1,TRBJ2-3,TGCAGCGCCAGAGACAGGGGGGTAGATACGCAGTATTTT,CSARDRGVDTQYF
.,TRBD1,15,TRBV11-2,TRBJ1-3,TGTGCCAGCAGCTTAGGGGACAGGGACTTGGGCACCATATATTTT,CASSLGDRDLGTIYF
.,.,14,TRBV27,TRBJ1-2,TGTGCCAGCAGTCCCATCGGGGGACACTATGGCTACACCTTC,CASSPIGGHYGYTF
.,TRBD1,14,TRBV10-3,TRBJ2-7,TGTGCCATCAACCCCGGGACAGGGTCCTACGAGCAGTACTTC,CAINPGTGSYEQYF
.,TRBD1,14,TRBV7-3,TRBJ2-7,TGTGCCAGCAGCCTAGACAGGGGGCCCTACGAGCAGTACTTC,CASSLDRGPYEQYF
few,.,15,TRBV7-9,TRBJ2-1,TGTGCCAGCAGCTTTCCGGGACTGGCCTACAATGAGCAGTTCTTC,CASSFPGLAYNEQFF
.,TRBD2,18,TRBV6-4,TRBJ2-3,TGTGCCAGCAGTGAACCGGGGACTAGCGGGGGGGCCCCAGATACGCAGTATTTT,CASSEPGTSGGAPDTQYF
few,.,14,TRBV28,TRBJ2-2,TGTGCCAGCACTTCGACGGGGAACACCGGGGAGCTGTTTTTT,CASTSTGNTGELFF